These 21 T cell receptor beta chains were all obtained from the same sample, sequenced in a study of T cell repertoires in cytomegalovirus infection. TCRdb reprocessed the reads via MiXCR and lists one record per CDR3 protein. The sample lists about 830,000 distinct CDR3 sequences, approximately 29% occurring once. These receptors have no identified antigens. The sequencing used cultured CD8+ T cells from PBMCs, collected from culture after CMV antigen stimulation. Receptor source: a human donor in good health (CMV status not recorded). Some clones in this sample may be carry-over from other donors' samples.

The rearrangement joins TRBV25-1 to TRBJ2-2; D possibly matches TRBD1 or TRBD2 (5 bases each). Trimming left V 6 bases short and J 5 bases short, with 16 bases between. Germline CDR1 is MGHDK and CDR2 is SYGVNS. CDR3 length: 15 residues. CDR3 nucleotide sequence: TGTGCCAGCAGCGCAGGGACGGTCCGAACCGGGGAGCTGTTTTTT. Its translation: CASSAGTVRTGELFF.

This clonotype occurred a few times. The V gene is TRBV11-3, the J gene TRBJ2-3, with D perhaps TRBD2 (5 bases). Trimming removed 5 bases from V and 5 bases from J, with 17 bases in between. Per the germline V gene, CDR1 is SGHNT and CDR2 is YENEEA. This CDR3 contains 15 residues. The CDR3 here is CASSRTRNQVDTQYF. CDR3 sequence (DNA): TGTGCCAGCAGCCGCACTAGGAATCAAGTAGATACGCAGTATTTT.

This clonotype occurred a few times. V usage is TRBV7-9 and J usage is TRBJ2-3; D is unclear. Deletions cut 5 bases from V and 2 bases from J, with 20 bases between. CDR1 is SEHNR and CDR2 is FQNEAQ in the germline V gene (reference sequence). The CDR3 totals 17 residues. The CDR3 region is CASSLRVGSGPTDTQYF. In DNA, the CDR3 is TGTGCCAGCAGCCTCCGAGTGGGATCTGGGCCCACAGATACGCAGTATTTT.

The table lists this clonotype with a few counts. The CDR3 spells CAERTGPNEQFF. Written as DNA, the CDR3 is TGTGCCGAGAGGACAGGTCCCAATGAGCAGTTCTTC. V is TRBV2 and J is TRBJ2-1; TRBD1 agrees at 7 bases. Trimming removed 11 bases from V and 6 bases from J; junction bases left unmatched: 7. The CDR3 length is 12 residues. The germline V gene has CDR1 SNHLY and CDR2 FYNNEI.

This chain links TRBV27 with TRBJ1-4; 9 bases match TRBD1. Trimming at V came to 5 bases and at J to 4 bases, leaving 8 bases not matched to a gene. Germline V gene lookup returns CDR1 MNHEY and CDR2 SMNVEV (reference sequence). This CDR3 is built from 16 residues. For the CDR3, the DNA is TGTGCCAGCAGTCCTATAACAGGGGGCGTTAATGAAAAACTGTTTTTT. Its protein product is CASSPITGGVNEKLFF.

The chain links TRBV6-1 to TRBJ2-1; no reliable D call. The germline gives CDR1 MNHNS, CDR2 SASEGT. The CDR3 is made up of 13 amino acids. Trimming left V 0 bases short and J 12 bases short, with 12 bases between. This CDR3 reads CASSEALAAPQFF. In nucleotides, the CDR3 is TGTGCCAGCAGTGAAGCGCTGGCGGCCCCGCAGTTCTTC.

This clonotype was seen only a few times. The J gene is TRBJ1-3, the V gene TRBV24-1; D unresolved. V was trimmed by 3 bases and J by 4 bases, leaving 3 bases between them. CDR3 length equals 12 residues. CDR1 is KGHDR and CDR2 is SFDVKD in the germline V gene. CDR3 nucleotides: TGTGCCACCAGTGATCCAGGAAACACCATATATTTT. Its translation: CATSDPGNTIYF.

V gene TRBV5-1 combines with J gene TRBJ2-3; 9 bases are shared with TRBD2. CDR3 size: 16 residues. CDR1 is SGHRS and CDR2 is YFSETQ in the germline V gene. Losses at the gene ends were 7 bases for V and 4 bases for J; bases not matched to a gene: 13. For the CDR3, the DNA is TGCGCCAGCGGCAGGCTGGGAGCGGGGGGTCCAGATACGCAGTATTTT. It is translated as CASGRLGAGGPDTQYF.

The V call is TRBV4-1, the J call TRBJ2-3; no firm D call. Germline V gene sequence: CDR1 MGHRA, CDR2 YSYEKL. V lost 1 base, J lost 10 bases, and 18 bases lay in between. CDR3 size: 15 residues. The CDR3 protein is CASSQVHGAPQPQYF. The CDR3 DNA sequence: TGCGCCAGCAGCCAAGTCCACGGAGCCCCCCAGCCGCAGTATTTT.

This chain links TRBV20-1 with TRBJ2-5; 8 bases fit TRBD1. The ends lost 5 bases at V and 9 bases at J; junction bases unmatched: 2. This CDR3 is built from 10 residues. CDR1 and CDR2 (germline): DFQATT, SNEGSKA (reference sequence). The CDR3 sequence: CSADRGPQYF. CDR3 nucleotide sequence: TGCAGTGCTGACAGGGGTCCCCAGTACTTC.

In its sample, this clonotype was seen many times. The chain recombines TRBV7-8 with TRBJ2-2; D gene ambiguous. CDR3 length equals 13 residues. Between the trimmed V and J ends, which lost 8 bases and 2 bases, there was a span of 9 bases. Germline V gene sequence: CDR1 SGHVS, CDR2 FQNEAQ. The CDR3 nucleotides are TGTGCCAGCCGAGAGCCTAACACCGGGGAGCTGTTTTTT. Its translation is CASREPNTGELFF.

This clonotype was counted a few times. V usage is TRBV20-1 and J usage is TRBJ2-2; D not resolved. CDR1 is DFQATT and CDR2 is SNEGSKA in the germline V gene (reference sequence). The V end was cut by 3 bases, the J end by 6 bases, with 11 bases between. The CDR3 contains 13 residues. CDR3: CSARRPFAGELFF. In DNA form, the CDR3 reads TGCAGTGCTAGGAGGCCGTTTGCCGGGGAGCTGTTTTTT.

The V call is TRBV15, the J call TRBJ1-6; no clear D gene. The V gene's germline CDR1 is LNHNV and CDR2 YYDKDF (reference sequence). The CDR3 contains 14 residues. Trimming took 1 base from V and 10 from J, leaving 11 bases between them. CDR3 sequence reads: CATSRAGGESPLHF. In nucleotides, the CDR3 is TGTGCCACCAGCAGAGCGGGCGGGGAGTCACCCCTCCACTTT.

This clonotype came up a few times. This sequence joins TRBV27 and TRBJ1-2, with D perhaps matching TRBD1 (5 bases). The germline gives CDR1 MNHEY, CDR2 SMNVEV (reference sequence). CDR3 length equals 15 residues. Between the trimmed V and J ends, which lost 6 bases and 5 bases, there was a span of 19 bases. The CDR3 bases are TGTGCCAGCAGATCTCGGACACCCCATCCTTATGGCTACACCTTC. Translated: CASRSRTPHPYGYTF.

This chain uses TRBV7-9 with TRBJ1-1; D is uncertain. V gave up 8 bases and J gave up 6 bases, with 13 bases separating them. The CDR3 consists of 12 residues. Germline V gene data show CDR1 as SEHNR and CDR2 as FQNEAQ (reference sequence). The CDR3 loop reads CASSGPRAEAFF. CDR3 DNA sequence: TGTGCCAGCTCCGGCCCGAGGGCTGAAGCTTTCTTT.

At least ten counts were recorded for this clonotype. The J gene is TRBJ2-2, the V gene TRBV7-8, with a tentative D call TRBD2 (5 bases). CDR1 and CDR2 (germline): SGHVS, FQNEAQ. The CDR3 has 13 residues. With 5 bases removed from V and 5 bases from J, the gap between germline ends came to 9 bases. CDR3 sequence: CASSTSGTGELFF. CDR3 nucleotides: TGTGCCAGCAGCACCTCGGGAACCGGGGAGCTGTTTTTT.

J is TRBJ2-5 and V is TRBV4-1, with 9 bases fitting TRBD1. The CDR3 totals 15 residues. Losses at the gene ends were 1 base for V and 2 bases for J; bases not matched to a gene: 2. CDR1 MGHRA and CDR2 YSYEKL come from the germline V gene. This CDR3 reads CASSQVGTGQETQYF. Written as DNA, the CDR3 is TGCGCCAGCAGCCAAGTAGGGACAGGGCAAGAGACCCAGTACTTC.

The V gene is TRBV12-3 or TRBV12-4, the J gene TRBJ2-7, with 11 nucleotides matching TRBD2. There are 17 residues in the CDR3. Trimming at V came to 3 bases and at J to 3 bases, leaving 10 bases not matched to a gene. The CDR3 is CASSFIAGGHSNYEQYV. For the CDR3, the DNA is TGTGCCAGCAGTTTTATAGCGGGGGGGCATTCAAACTACGAGCAGTACGTC.

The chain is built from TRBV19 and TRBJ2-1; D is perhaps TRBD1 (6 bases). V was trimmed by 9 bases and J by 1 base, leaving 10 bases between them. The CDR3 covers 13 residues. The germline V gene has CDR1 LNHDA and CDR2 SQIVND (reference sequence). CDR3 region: CASRTGSYNEQFF. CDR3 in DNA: TGTGCCAGCAGAACAGGGTCCTACAATGAGCAGTTCTTC.

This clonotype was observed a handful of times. The CDR3 region is CASSSKPVYTQMKPQHF. CDR3 DNA sequence: TGTGCCAGCAGCTCAAAGCCGGTTTACACCCAAATGAAGCCCCAGCATTTT. The chain carries TRBV7-8 and TRBJ1-5; no clear D. V shed 4 bases and J shed 8 bases, with 24 bases lying between them. This CDR3 is 17 amino acids long. Germline-derived CDR1 and CDR2 are SGHVS and FQNEAQ. Looking up the rest from reference TRBV7-8 and TRBJ1-5 gives the full variable domain: GAGVSQSPRYKVAKRGQDVALRCDPISGHVSLFWYQQALGQGPEFLTYFQNEAQLDKSGLPSDRFFAERPEGSVSTLKIQRTQQEDSAVYLCASSSKPVYTQMKPQHFGDGTRLSIL.

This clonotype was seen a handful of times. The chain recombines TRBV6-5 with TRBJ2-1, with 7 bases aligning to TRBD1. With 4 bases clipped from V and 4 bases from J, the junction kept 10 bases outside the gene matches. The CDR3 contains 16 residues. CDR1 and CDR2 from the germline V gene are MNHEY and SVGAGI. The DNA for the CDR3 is TGTGCCAGCAGTTTAACGACAGGGCCCCCGTACAATGAGCAGTTCTTC. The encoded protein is CASSLTTGPPYNEQFF.